This record covers a single T cell receptor beta chain. Its antigen is undetermined. Between the trimmed V and J ends, which lost 4 bases and 8 bases, there was a span of 13 bases. This CDR3 is built from 13 residues. CDR1 LGHNA and CDR2 YSLEER come from the germline V gene. Clones were read by immunoSEQ multiplex PCR, and TCRdb kept only the in-frame ones, dropping some. The profile shows roughly 160,000 clones, under 95% of them singletons. The data are from a study of T cell responses to AZD1222 COVID-19 vaccine. General study points: White British people made up most donors, females outnumbered males, and clonal diversity was possibly underestimated.

The input for sequencing was peripheral blood, taken on day 0 of MenACWY control vaccination. The sequence came from an adult in good health. The chain is built from TRBV4-3 and TRBJ2-3; possible D gene TRBD2, 5 bases. CDR3 sequence: CASSLGLAGTQYF. CDR3 sequence (DNA): TGCGCCAGCAGCCTAGGACTGGCAGGTACGCAGTATTTT.